The 15 T cell receptor beta chains below were found in one sample sequenced in a study of post-analysis software for immune sequencing data (dated by TCRdb to the mid-2010s). The paper as a whole reports these results and caveats: Patients showed significantly higher frequencies than controls for a handful of TRBV segments, among them TRBV5-6, TRBV5-1 and TRBV20-1.

Library prep was done by PCR. TCRdb shows the sequencer as Illumina HiSeq 2500. To reduce PCR and sequencing biases, unique molecular identifiers were incorporated into the TCR beta cDNA libraries. TCRdb reran the public reads through fastp at Q25 and MiXCR, keeping productive beta chains. A single entry per CDR3 protein holds the most common genes and DNA from its merged rows. This sample lists 820,000 or so distinct CDR3 sequences; approximately 53% were detected once. Of the sample, 4.6% falls within the top ten clones. Which antigens these TCRs recognize remains unknown. Specimen: blood. These receptors were taken from a girl aged 5-17 years with multiple sclerosis.

The rearrangement links TRBV29-1 to TRBJ2-7; 8 positions agree with TRBD2. The V gene end was trimmed by 4 bases and the J gene end by 1 base; junction bases not matched to a gene: 6. CDR1 and CDR2 from the germline V gene are SQVTM and ANQGSEA. The CDR3 runs to 14 residues. CDR3: CSVAGGAGSYEQYF. The CDR3 nucleotides read TGCAGCGTTGCCGGGGGGGCCGGATCCTACGAGCAGTACTTC.

This clonotype has only one observation. The V and J genes are TRBV7-2 and TRBJ2-7; 10 bases line up with TRBD2. Losses at the gene ends were 4 bases for V and 2 bases for J; bases not matched to a gene: 8. The CDR3 runs 16 residues. Germline V gives CDR1 SGHTA, CDR2 FQGNSA. CDR3: CASSSPRTSGTYEQYF. The CDR3 nucleotides read TGTGCCAGCAGCTCCCCCAGGACTAGCGGTACCTACGAGCAGTACTTC.

This chain connects TRBV12-3 or TRBV12-4 to TRBJ2-5; D is unclear. Between the trimmed V and J ends, which lost 6 bases and 7 bases, there was a span of 12 bases. The CDR3 loop spans 12 amino acids. Here the CDR3 reads CASSLLPRTQYF. DNA for the CDR3: TGTGCCAGCAGCCTTCTCCCCAGGACCCAGTACTTC.

The chain uses TRBV27 and TRBJ2-4; D call uncertain. Judging by the DNA end, TRBJ2-7 fits better; the J call may be wrong. CDR1 and CDR2 from the germline V gene are MNHEY and SMNVEV (reference sequence). The CDR3 has 13 residues. Here the CDR3 reads CASSFGFQYEQYF. The CDR3 coding sequence is TGTGCCAGCAGTTTTGGGTTTCAGTACGAGCAGTACTTC.

This chain links TRBV29-1 with TRBJ2-7; D uncertain. The V and J ends lost 4 bases and 3 bases respectively, with 13 bases between them. From germline, CDR1 is SQVTM and CDR2 ANQGSEA. There are 13 residues in the CDR3. CDR3 in DNA: TGCAGCGTTGGGACCAGGTTGAACTACGAGCAGTACTTC. This translates into CSVGTRLNYEQYF.

This clonotype appeared a few times. The rearrangement joins TRBV28 to TRBJ2-1, with TRBD2 matching over 7 bases. There are 20 residues in the CDR3. With 2 bases clipped from V and 0 bases from J, the junction kept 16 bases outside the gene matches. Germline V gene data show CDR1 as MDHEN and CDR2 as SYDVKM. The DNA for the CDR3 is TGTGCCAGCAGTTTAGAAGCTAGGGGCCGAGGGACTAACTCCTACAATGAGCAGTTCTTC. This gives the protein CASSLEARGRGTNSYNEQFF.

There are a few counts of this clonotype. The chain couples TRBV29-1 to TRBJ2-1; D is ambiguous. Germline V gene sequence: CDR1 SQVTM, CDR2 ANQGSEA. V was pared by 8 bases and J by 5 bases, with 16 bases between. The CDR3 runs to 13 residues. The CDR3, as DNA: TGCAGCCTGAATGCCCTAATTAACAATGAGCAGTTCTTC. This gives the protein CSLNALINNEQFF.

This sequence joins TRBV29-1 and TRBJ1-5; the match to TRBD1 covers 9 bases. The CDR3 contains 17 residues. V lost 6 bases, J lost 4 bases, and 16 bases stayed unmatched. Germline V gives CDR1 SQVTM, CDR2 ANQGSEA. CDR3: CSVGTGSTWEGNQPQHF. The DNA for the CDR3 is TGCAGCGTCGGGACAGGGAGTACGTGGGAGGGTAATCAGCCCCAGCATTTT. The whole variable domain, filled in from reference TRBV29-1 and TRBJ1-5, reads SAVISQKPSRDICQRGTSLTIQCQVDSQVTMMFWYRQQPGQSLTLIATANQGSEATYESGFVIDKFPISRPNLTFSTLTVSNMSPEDSSIYLCSVGTGSTWEGNQPQHFGDGTRLSIL.

The sample holds a few counts of this clonotype. The V gene is TRBV12-3 or TRBV12-4, the J gene TRBJ2-1; 7 nucleotides agree with TRBD1. With V trimmed by 6 bases and J by 4 bases, 9 bases remained unmatched. The CDR3 length is 15 residues. CDR3 sequence: CASSPQGVGYNEQFF. DNA for the CDR3: TGTGCCAGCAGCCCGCAGGGGGTTGGGTACAATGAGCAGTTCTTC.

CDR3 loop: CASSLGGTGHVQPQHF. The DNA for the CDR3 is TGTGCCAGCAGTTTAGGCGGGACAGGGCATGTTCAGCCCCAGCATTTT. This chain uses TRBV12-3 or TRBV12-4 with TRBJ1-5; 9 bases align to TRBD1. The CDR3 is made up of 16 amino acids. After removal of 1 base from V and 6 bases from J, the junction contained 7 bases not matched to a gene.

Only a few counts were recorded for this clonotype. The chain employs TRBV5-1 and TRBJ2-3; either TRBD1 or TRBD2 may fit D (5 bases each). Germline lookup yields CDR1 SGHRS and CDR2 YFSETQ. This CDR3 is built from 14 residues. Trimming stripped 5 bases from V and 2 bases from J, with 12 bases between. The CDR3 nucleotides are TGCGCCAGCAGACCGGGACCAGTCACAGATACGCAGTATTTT. Protein sequence: CASRPGPVTDTQYF.

This sequence joins TRBV27 and TRBJ1-2, with 8 bases identical to TRBD1. Trimming removed 5 bases from V and 7 bases from J; junction bases left unmatched: 12. This CDR3 spans 15 amino acids. CDR1 is MNHEY, CDR2 SMNVEV, per germline (reference sequence). The CDR3 DNA reads as TGTGCCAGCAGTAAAATTGACAGGGGTATCTCTGGCTACACCTTC. This translates into CASSKIDRGISGYTF.

The rearrangement uses TRBV7-9 and TRBJ2-3; TRBD1 matches at 8 bases. CDR1 and CDR2 (germline): SEHNR, FQNEAQ (reference sequence). There are 17 residues in the CDR3. With 1 base clipped from V and 4 bases from J, the junction kept 10 bases outside the gene matches. CDR3 in DNA: TGTGCCAGCAGCTTAGGACCGGGACAGGAAAGTTCAGATACGCAGTATTTT. It encodes CASSLGPGQESSDTQYF.

The J gene is TRBJ1-1, the V gene TRBV29-1, with D possibly being TRBD1 (6 bases). Germline-derived CDR1 and CDR2 are SQVTM and ANQGSEA. The CDR3 runs to 12 residues. The V and J ends lost 0 bases and 11 bases respectively, with 13 bases between them. This chain's CDR3 is CSVEDQGLGAFF. Here the CDR3 DNA reads TGCAGCGTTGAAGATCAGGGGCTTGGGGCTTTCTTT.

This clonotype showed up just a few times. CDR3 protein: CASRTGYNNEQFF. CDR3 sequence (DNA): TGTGCCAGCAGGACAGGGTACAACAATGAGCAGTTCTTC. The J gene is TRBJ2-1, the V gene TRBV6-5; 7 bases map to TRBD1. The CDR3 totals 13 residues. The V gene's germline CDR1 is MNHEY and CDR2 SVGAGI. Trimming at V came to 6 bases and at J to 5 bases, leaving 4 bases not matched to a gene.